Each of the 31 T cell receptor beta chains below was sequenced from the same sample in a study of blood T cell repertoires in COVID-19. Method: immunoSEQ multiplex PCR; TCRdb's copy keeps in-frame clones and lacks some. This table has 250,000 to 300,000 clones, approximately 82% appearing once. The sample was peripheral blood. These receptors were taken from a man at least 80 years old with acute or convalescent COVID-19.

The rearrangement uses TRBV20-1 and TRBJ2-1; D remains unclear. The CDR3 spans 14 residues. Germline V gives CDR1 DFQATT, CDR2 SNEGSKA (reference sequence). The V end lost 3 bases, the J end lost 6 bases, and 15 bases lay between the germline ends. In DNA, the CDR3 is TGCAGTGCTAGTTCCGCTAGGATGTTCAATGAGCAGTTCTTC. It specifies CSASSARMFNEQFF.

The CDR3 region has the DNA TGTGCCAGTAGTAGAGGACAGCTCCCGGTCTCCTACAATGAGCAGTTCTTC. Translating gives CASSRGQLPVSYNEQFF. This rearrangement joins TRBV19 to TRBJ2-1; weak D call: TRBD1 (6 bases). The V gene's germline CDR1 is LNHDA and CDR2 SQIVND (reference sequence). V was cut by 4 bases and J by 0 bases, with 16 bases left in between. The CDR3 consists of 17 residues.

The V gene is TRBV27, the J gene TRBJ2-1, with D uncertain. The V end was cut by 4 bases, the J end by 12 bases, with 10 bases between. The germline CDR1 and CDR2 sequences are MNHEY and SMNVEV (reference sequence). This CDR3 is built from 11 residues. The chain's CDR3 is CASSSIARQFF. DNA for the CDR3: TGTGCCAGCAGTTCGATAGCCCGGCAGTTCTTC.

The chain joins TRBV5-3 to TRBJ2-7, with 9 bases identical to TRBD1. TRBV5-3 is given ORF status, its function remaining uncertain. The J segment lost 4 bases and the V segment lost 1 base, leaving 3 bases of the junction unmatched. CDR3 length: 14 amino acids. CDR3 region: CARSLQQGAYEQYF. DNA for the CDR3: TGTGCCAGAAGCTTGCAACAGGGGGCTTACGAGCAGTACTTC.

This clone occurred once. The rearrangement uses TRBV3-1 (or the pseudogene TRBV3-2) and TRBJ2-1; TRBD2 aligns across 16 bases. V shed 4 bases, J shed 9 bases, and the junction held 15 bases outside the gene matches. Germline values: CDR1 LGHDT, CDR2 YNNKEL (reference sequence). CDR3 length equals 19 residues. This CDR3 reads CASSLRGTSGRVKGGEQFF. In DNA form, the CDR3 reads TGTGCCAGCAGCCTCAGAGGGACTAGCGGGAGGGTGAAAGGCGGTGAGCAGTTCTTC.

The chain recombines TRBV19 with TRBJ1-6; tentative D call: TRBD1 (6 bases). Trimming removed 3 bases at V and 5 bases at J, with 11 bases between. From germline, CDR1 is LNHDA and CDR2 SQIVND (reference sequence). The CDR3 is 15 residues long. CDR3 in DNA: TGTGCCAGTAGTATTGGAGACAGGAATAATTCACCCCTCCACTTT. Residues: CASSIGDRNNSPLHF.

CDR3 nucleotides: TGTGCCAGCAGTTTATCGCCAGCGGGAGGGCCGGGGGAGCAGTACTTC. Its protein is CASSLSPAGGPGEQYF. V gene TRBV27 combines with J gene TRBJ2-7; 10 bases align to TRBD2. The CDR3 has 16 residues. Germline CDR1 reads MNHEY; CDR2 reads SMNVEV (reference sequence). V lost 0 bases and J lost 7; bases outside the gene matches: 9.

This chain connects TRBV18 to TRBJ2-7; 10 bases are shared with TRBD1. The V segment lost 3 bases and the J segment 5 bases; nucleotides outside the gene matches: 16. The CDR3 runs to 18 residues. The germline gives CDR1 KGHSH, CDR2 LQKENI. This CDR3 reads CASSPFLSGTGARHEQYF. The CDR3 bases are TGTGCCAGCTCACCCTTCTTATCCGGGACAGGGGCTCGTCACGAGCAGTACTTC.

This chain joins TRBV5-1 and TRBJ2-1, with D uncertain. The ends were cut back, 2 bases at V and 0 bases at J, with 9 bases in the middle. The CDR3 length is 15 residues. CDR1 is SGHRS and CDR2 is YFSETQ in the germline V gene. Here the CDR3 reads CASSFDGGSYNEQFF. The CDR3 DNA sequence: TGCGCCAGCAGCTTTGACGGCGGCTCCTACAATGAGCAGTTCTTC. Combining the CDR3 with reference TRBV5-1 and TRBJ2-1 gives the whole variable domain KAGVTQTPRYLIKTRGQQVTLSCSPISGHRSVSWYQQTPGQGLQFLFEYFSETQRNKGNFPGRFSGRQFSNSRSEMNVSTLELGDSALYLCASSFDGGSYNEQFFGPGTRLTVL.

The chain is built from TRBV6-5 and TRBJ1-2; D call uncertain. The CDR3 totals 13 residues. Trimming removed 5 bases at V and 4 bases at J, with 11 bases between. Germline CDR1 reads MNHEY; CDR2 reads SVGAGI. The CDR3 loop is CASSPQWPYGYTF. The CDR3 bases are TGTGCCAGCAGTCCCCAGTGGCCCTATGGCTACACCTTC.

The V call is TRBV5-4, the J call TRBJ2-2, with D perhaps matching TRBD1 (6 bases). The ends were cut back, 7 bases at V and 1 base at J, with 11 bases in the middle. The germline V gene encodes CDR1 SGHNT and CDR2 YYREEE (reference sequence). CDR3 size: 14 residues. The DNA of the CDR3 is TGTGCCAGCGGCAGACAGGAGAACACCGGGGAGCTGTTTTTT. This translates into CASGRQENTGELFF.

The chain carries TRBV5-4 and TRBJ1-2; a weak D match, TRBD1 (6 bases). CDR1 is SGHNT and CDR2 is YYREEE in the germline V gene (reference sequence). The CDR3 totals 13 residues. Trimming cost V 5 bases and J 8 bases, with 16 bases left between them. In DNA form, the CDR3 reads TGTGCCAGCAGGGTGGACAGCATGGGGGGCTACACCTTC. It specifies CASRVDSMGGYTF. The full variable domain, with the rest looked up from reference TRBV5-4 and TRBJ1-2, is ETGVTQSPTHLIKTRGQQVTLRCSSQSGHNTVSWYQQALGQGPQFIFQYYREEENGRGNFPPRFSGLQFPNYSSELNVNALELDDSALYLCASRVDSMGGYTFGSGTRLTVV.

CDR3 in amino acids: CASSPGSSFNEQFF. The CDR3 nucleotides read TGTGCCAGCAGCCCCGGGTCCTCATTTAATGAGCAGTTCTTC. This chain links TRBV6-6 with TRBJ2-1; D remains unclear. CDR3 length equals 14 residues. The germline CDR1 and CDR2 sequences are MNHNY and SVGAGI (reference sequence). V gave up 6 bases and J gave up 7 bases, with 16 bases separating them.

Regarding this clone: Sequence at one end of the junction differs from germline and may be a read error. Other DNA variants within this sample encode the same CDR3. The rearrangement links TRBV7-7 to TRBJ2-1; the D gene is possibly TRBD1 (5 bases). Germline V lookup: CDR1 SSHAT, CDR2 FNYEAQ (reference sequence). The CDR3 is made up of 13 amino acids. For the CDR3, the DNA is TGTGCTAGCAGCTTAGACAGTAACAATGAGCAGTTCTTC. It translates to CASSLDSNNEQFF.

This chain connects TRBV27 to TRBJ2-1; D perhaps matches TRBD1 (6 bases). Germline CDR1 MNHEY, CDR2 SMNVEV (reference sequence). Trimming removed 6 bases from V and 9 bases from J, with 18 bases in between. CDR3 length equals 14 residues. CDR3 coding DNA: TGTGCCAGCAGCCCCGGTTGGGACACCCCTGAGCAGTTCTTC. This encodes CASSPGWDTPEQFF.

This clone was detected a few times. This chain links TRBV5-4 with TRBJ1-2; TRBD1 aligns across 9 bases. Germline CDR1 is SGHNT and CDR2 is YYREEE (reference sequence). The CDR3 length is 15 residues. The junction had 0 bases not matched to a gene; V was cut back by 0 bases and J by 0 bases. CDR3 DNA sequence: TGTGCCAGCAGCTTGGGACAGGGGGCTAACTATGGCTACACCTTC. This codes for CASSLGQGANYGYTF.

V gene TRBV14 combines with J gene TRBJ1-1; D is perhaps TRBD1 (5 bases). Per germline, CDR1 SGHDN and CDR2 FVKESK. The CDR3 is 15 residues long. V was clipped by 0 bases and J by 4 bases, with 12 bases between them. CDR3 sequence reads: CASSQERGASTEAFF. The CDR3 DNA reads as TGTGCCAGCAGCCAAGAGCGGGGCGCGAGCACTGAAGCTTTCTTT.

J is TRBJ2-2 and V is TRBV7-2; 7 bases agree with TRBD2. J lost 5 bases, V lost 5 bases, and 8 bases had no gene match. Looked up from germline, CDR1 is SGHTA and CDR2 is FQGNSA. The CDR3 sequence is 15 residues long. Here the CDR3 DNA reads TGTGCCAGCAGCCTGGACTCGGGACTAACCGGGGAGCTGTTTTTT. This translates into CASSLDSGLTGELFF.

Here the CDR3 reads CASSGQASSYGYTF. CDR3 DNA: TGTGCCAGCAGTGGACAGGCCTCGTCCTATGGCTACACCTTC. The chain recombines TRBV2 with TRBJ1-2; maybe TRBD1 (6 bases). CDR1 is SNHLY and CDR2 is FYNNEI in the germline V gene. CDR3 length: 14 amino acids. Trimming removed 4 bases at V and 4 bases at J, with 13 bases between.

The rearrangement joins TRBV28 to TRBJ1-3; no reliable D call. There are 16 residues in the CDR3. Germline V gives CDR1 MDHEN, CDR2 SYDVKM. V shed 3 bases and J shed 0 bases, with 12 bases lying between them. The CDR3 nucleotides are TGTGCCAGCAGTTTGTCGGGTACGAGCTCTGGAAACACCATATATTTT. Its translation: CASSLSGTSSGNTIYF.

V usage is TRBV2 and J usage is TRBJ1-4; D is unclear. The CDR3 length is 13 residues. With 8 bases removed from V and 4 bases from J, the gap between germline ends came to 11 bases. CDR1 is SNHLY, CDR2 FYNNEI, per germline. CDR3 loop: CASRGQINEKLFF. CDR3 coding DNA: TGTGCCAGCCGCGGGCAGATTAATGAAAAACTGTTTTTT.

This chain links TRBV6-5 with TRBJ1-5, with 9 nucleotides matching TRBD1. The CDR3 contains 15 residues. Germline trimming cut 6 bases from V and 3 bases from J; bases unmatched to any gene: 6. Germline V CDR1 and CDR2: MNHEY, SVGAGI. The CDR3 DNA is TGTGCCAGCAGCCCGGGACAGGGAGACAATCAGCCCCAGCATTTT. Translated: CASSPGQGDNQPQHF.

V and J are TRBV4-2 and TRBJ2-2; TRBD2 aligns across 8 bases. Germline CDR1 reads LGHNA; CDR2 reads YNFKEQ. Trimming removed 4 bases from V and 5 bases from J; junction bases left unmatched: 18. The CDR3 has 19 amino acids. Here the CDR3 DNA reads TGTGCCAGCAGCCCTCGCGGGATGGCGGGAGGACCCGATACCGGGGAGCTGTTTTTT. Amino acids: CASSPRGMAGGPDTGELFF.

The V gene is TRBV4-1, the J gene TRBJ2-1; D is perhaps TRBD1 (5 bases). Germline V gene sequence: CDR1 MGHRA, CDR2 YSYEKL. The V end lost 2 bases, the J end lost 5 bases, and 22 bases lay between the germline ends. The length of the CDR3 is 18 residues. The CDR3 region is CASSQPVDVRGNHNEQFF. The CDR3 DNA sequence: TGCGCCAGCAGCCAACCGGTAGATGTAAGGGGAAATCACAATGAGCAGTTCTTC.

The V call is TRBV6-2 or TRBV6-3, the J call TRBJ1-1; TRBD1 is a possible D gene (5 bases). The CDR3 extends over 13 amino acids. CDR1 is MNHEY and CDR2 is SVGEGT in the germline V gene. The V and J ends lost 2 bases and 7 bases respectively, with 11 bases between them. CDR3 DNA sequence: TGTGCCAGCAGTTACCTAGGGGTCGATGAAGCTTTCTTT. Its protein product is CASSYLGVDEAFF.

This clone was detected only a few times. The V gene is TRBV18, the J gene TRBJ1-6; maybe TRBD1 (6 bases). The V end lost 6 bases, the J end lost 5 bases, and 14 bases lay between the germline ends. The CDR3 runs 15 residues. Germline V lookup: CDR1 KGHSH, CDR2 LQKENI. The CDR3 DNA follows: TGTGCCAGCTCTACAGGGCTTGTCGATAATTCACCCCTCCACTTT. Protein: CASSTGLVDNSPLHF.

The chain recombines TRBV19 with TRBJ2-7, with D perhaps matching TRBD2 (5 bases). Trimming shortened V by 4 bases and J by 5 bases, and 15 bases separated the two germline ends. The V gene's germline CDR1 is LNHDA and CDR2 SQIVND (reference sequence). The CDR3 is 14 amino acids. The CDR3 region has the DNA TGTGCCAGTAGTAAAAGACGCGACGGGGACGAGCAGTACTTC. This encodes CASSKRRDGDEQYF.

The chain couples TRBV29-1 to TRBJ2-5; a possible D gene is TRBD2 (5 bases). The CDR3 has 11 residues. Trimming removed 6 bases at V and 7 bases at J, with 12 bases between. CDR1 and CDR2 from the germline V gene are SQVTM and ANQGSEA. CDR3 nucleotide sequence: TGCAGCGTGGGGAGTTTTGGGACCCAGTACTTC. As protein: CSVGSFGTQYF.

The chain couples TRBV2 to TRBJ2-2, with a weak D call TRBD2 (5 bases). Germline V gene sequence: CDR1 SNHLY, CDR2 FYNNEI. The ends were cut back, 4 bases at V and 4 bases at J, with 13 bases in the middle. The CDR3 extends over 15 amino acids. DNA of the CDR3: TGTGCCAGCAGTGTTGGTAGCGCGCCCACCGGGGAGCTGTTTTTT. Amino acids: CASSVGSAPTGELFF.

This clone was detected once. In DNA, the CDR3 is TGTGCCATCAGTAACAGGGCTTACGAGCAGTACTTC. Encoded protein: CAISNRAYEQYF. The chain carries TRBV10-3 and TRBJ2-7; D is possibly TRBD1 (6 bases). The CDR3 contains 12 residues. Germline CDR1 is ENHRY and CDR2 is SYGVKD. The V end was cut by 5 bases, the J end by 4 bases, with 9 bases between.

The chain is built from TRBV2 and TRBJ1-3, with no clear D. The germline V and J ends were trimmed by 11 bases and 4 bases, with 15 bases remaining between them. Germline-derived CDR1 and CDR2 are SNHLY and FYNNEI. The CDR3 extends over 13 amino acids. The CDR3 coding sequence is TGTGCCCGCGCGAGGGCGGGGGGAAACACCATATATTTT. Translating gives CARARAGGNTIYF.